The 10 T cell receptor beta chains below were found in one sample sequenced in a study of post-analysis software for immune sequencing data. Points from the study as a whole: A handful of TRBV segments appeared more often in patients than in controls, and TRBV5-6, TRBV5-1 and TRBV20-1 were among these.

Built from TCR beta cDNA, the libraries had unique molecular identifiers in them. TCRdb reprocessed the PCR reads with MiXCR, giving one entry per CDR3 protein. The sample includes about 820,000 distinct CDR3 sequences, around 50% seen only once; the top ten take about 4.8%. Their antigens are not known. Sequencing input: blood. The receptors come from a girl aged 10 to 17 with multiple sclerosis.

The V gene is TRBV5-1, the J gene TRBJ2-5; 7 bases are shared with TRBD1. Trimming at V came to 4 bases and at J to 10 bases, leaving 10 bases not matched to a gene. The CDR3 consists of 13 residues. Germline CDR1 SGHRS, CDR2 YFSETQ. The CDR3 loop is CASSMTGLEVQYF. The CDR3, as DNA: TGCGCCAGCAGCATGACAGGGCTCGAGGTCCAGTACTTC.

V is TRBV5-1 and J is TRBJ1-5; D not certain. The CDR3 loop spans 13 amino acids. Germline CDR1 SGHRS, CDR2 YFSETQ. V lost 4 bases and J 5 bases, leaving 10 bases between the germline ends. The CDR3 reads CASSPGPDQPQHF. The CDR3 nucleotides are TGCGCCAGCAGCCCAGGACCCGATCAGCCCCAGCATTTT. The full variable domain, completed using reference TRBV5-1 and TRBJ1-5, is KAGVTQTPRYLIKTRGQQVTLSCSPISGHRSVSWYQQTPGQGLQFLFEYFSETQRNKGNFPGRFSGRQFSNSRSEMNVSTLELGDSALYLCASSPGPDQPQHFGDGTRLSIL.

About this clonotype: At one boundary the junction diverges from the germline segment, which might be a read error. The chain's CDR3 is CSARDPRSAGGKGGYTF. As DNA, the CDR3 is TGCAGTGCTAGAGATCCGCGGTCGGCAGGGGGCAAGGGTGGCTACACCTTT. The gene calls are TRBV20-1 and TRBJ1-2, with TRBD1 identical over 8 bases. CDR3 length: 17 amino acids. CDR1 is DFQATT, CDR2 SNEGSKA, per germline (reference sequence).

The gene calls are TRBV11-1 and TRBJ1-1, with no clear D. Per germline, CDR1 SGHAT and CDR2 FQDESV (reference sequence). Trimming removed 1 base at V and 6 bases at J, with 12 bases between. This CDR3 contains 14 residues. The DNA for the CDR3 is TGTGCCAGCAGCTTAGGAGGGATAGTCGCTGAAGCTTTCTTT. Its protein is CASSLGGIVAEAFF.

This clonotype was picked up a small number of times. This chain links TRBV29-1 with TRBJ2-7; 14 bases agree with TRBD2. Germline CDR1 reads SQVTM; CDR2 reads ANQGSEA. The CDR3 has 16 residues. V shed 4 bases and J 0 bases; nucleotides not matched to a gene: 5. The chain's CDR3 is CSVGRGTSGGSYEQYF. The CDR3 nucleotides are TGCAGCGTTGGTAGAGGGACTAGCGGGGGCTCCTACGAGCAGTACTTC.

This clonotype has more than one count but fewer than ten. For the CDR3, the DNA is TGCGCCAGCAGCGCCGCGCGGCAGCCCACCCAAGAGACCCAGTACTTC. Residues: CASSAARQPTQETQYF. This chain links TRBV5-1 with TRBJ2-5; D gene uncertain. The CDR3 is made up of 16 amino acids. V shed 4 bases and J shed 1 base, with 17 bases lying between them. Per germline, CDR1 SGHRS and CDR2 YFSETQ.

With respect to this clonotype: An end of the junction does not agree with germline; a read error may underlie this. The gene calls are TRBV5-1 and TRBJ1-5; TRBD1 matches at 7 bases. The CDR3 is 15 residues long. Germline CDR1 is SGHRS and CDR2 is YFSETQ. The DNA for the CDR3 is TGCGCCAGCAGCCCGGGGAGGGGGACGGGACAGCCCCAGAATTTT. It codes for CASSPGRGTGQPQNF. Supplemented by reference TRBV5-1 and TRBJ1-5, the full variable domain reads KAGVTQTPRYLIKTRGQQVTLSCSPISGHRSVSWYQQTPGQGLQFLFEYFSETQRNKGNFPGRFSGRQFSNSRSEMNVSTLELGDSALYLCASSPGRGTGQPQNFGDGTRLSIL.

The chain employs TRBV15 and TRBJ2-1, with TRBD2 matching over 7 bases. The CDR3 covers 14 residues. Germline CDR1 reads LNHNV; CDR2 reads YYDKDF (reference sequence). V dropped 4 bases and J dropped 6; count of bases not matched to a gene: 6. The CDR3 loop reads CATSIRLAPNEQFF. CDR3 nucleotides: TGTGCCACCAGCATCAGACTAGCCCCCAATGAGCAGTTCTTC.

The chain combines TRBV5-1 with TRBJ2-7; 10 positions match TRBD1. V lost 0 bases to trimming and J lost 2 bases; unmatched junction nucleotides: 5. Germline values: CDR1 SGHRS, CDR2 YFSETQ. The CDR3 totals 16 residues. Written as DNA, the CDR3 is TGCGCCAGCAGCTTGGCCTGGGACAGGGGAACCTACGAGCAGTACTTC. Amino acids: CASSLAWDRGTYEQYF.

A remark on this clonotype: Sequence at one end of the junction differs from germline and may be a read error. The J gene is TRBJ2-2, the V gene TRBV6-5; D ambiguous. Germline V gives CDR1 MNHEY, CDR2 SVGAGI. The CDR3 contains 15 residues. The CDR3, as DNA: TGTGTCAGCACCAAGACCGCTTTAGGGACCGGGGAGCTGTTTTTT. Its protein product is CVSTKTALGTGELFF.